This entry is about one T cell receptor beta chain. Antigen unknown. Looked up from germline, CDR1 is SGHNT and CDR2 is YYREEE (reference sequence). V was trimmed by 0 bases and J by 0 bases, leaving 6 bases between them. The CDR3 totals 14 residues. These data come from a study of cytomegalovirus exposure and HLA in healthy donors. PCR used 60 Vbeta primers and 13 Jbeta primers. The protocol was immunoSEQ multiplex PCR, while the TCRdb copy is restricted to in-frame clones and leaves out a portion. The top ten clones hold 1.5% to 2% of a sample with 150,000 to 200,000 clones, about 81% of them seen once. Study-wide findings and caveats: Sequencing probably produced one cluster of sequence variants that were highly shared. Indistinguishability led to the exclusion of some V segments, TRBV6-2 and TRBV6-3 included.

The genes are TRBV5-4 and TRBJ1-1; no clear D. Sequencing was done on a sample of PBMCs. This TCR came from a woman aged 18 to 35 in good health and CMV-seronegative. Here the CDR3 DNA reads TGTGCCAGCAGCTTGGGCGGGGTGAACACTGAAGCTTTCTTT. Its protein is CASSLGGVNTEAFF.